Sequencing of this T cell receptor (beta chain) was carried out in a study of shared clonotypes between healthy human individuals. The material for each subset, its genomic DNA, was split evenly across several immunoSEQ plates. Clones were read by immunoSEQ multiplex PCR, and TCRdb kept only the in-frame ones, dropping some. The sample consists of approximately 1,000,000 clones, about 84% of them appearing once. CDR1 and CDR2 (germline): MRHNA, SNTAGT. CDR3 length equals 17 residues. The V gene lost 0 bases and the J gene lost 0 bases, with 11 bases spanning the gap. The sample comprised memory CD4+ T cells from PBMCs. Stated subset: CD45RA-negative fraction. The chain employs TRBV6-4 and TRBJ1-4; D remains ambiguous. This receptor was identified in a man between 18 and 29 years old in good health. Some clones in this sample may be carry-over from other donors' samples. CDR3 amino acids: CASSDSLWEATNEKLFF. CDR3 sequence (DNA): TGTGCCAGCAGTGACTCATTATGGGAGGCAACTAATGAAAAACTGTTTTTT.